This T cell receptor (beta chain) was found in a study of CD8 T cells in Susac syndrome. Study overall: Treatment status at blood draw for the Susac syndrome patients was therapy-naive, corticosteroids, or intravenous immunoglobulin alone.

Study-wide results and limits: The total CD8+ repertoires contained 15 to 20 Susac-specific public clones, and the CD8+ TEMRA repertoires contained about five. As the study acknowledged, the number of individuals in its TCR sequencing and HLA analysis was relatively small.

This CDR3 contains 15 residues. CDR1 and CDR2 from the germline V gene are SGHKS and YYEKEE (reference sequence). V gave up 0 bases and J gave up 5 bases; unmatched junction bases: 5. Negative isolation was used for CD8+ and CD4+ T cells, and FACS enrichment was applied to TEMRA cells. This clonotype was observed a single time. Its matching antigen is unknown. With random hexamers, reverse transcription was performed on roughly 0.5 to 1 ug of RNA. TCRdb independently ran MiXCR on the immunoSEQ multiplex PCR reads; one entry per CDR3 protein. The sample holds 100,000 to 150,000 distinct CDR3 sequences; roughly 94% are singletons and the top ten take about 0.3%.

This receptor was obtained from a human donor with Susac syndrome. The J gene is TRBJ1-1, the V gene TRBV5-5; the match to TRBD1 covers 9 bases. The sample was CD8+ T cells from PBMCs. This chain's CDR3 is CASSLATDRGTEAFF. The CDR3 DNA follows: TGTGCCAGCAGCTTGGCCACCGACAGGGGGACTGAAGCTTTCTTT.